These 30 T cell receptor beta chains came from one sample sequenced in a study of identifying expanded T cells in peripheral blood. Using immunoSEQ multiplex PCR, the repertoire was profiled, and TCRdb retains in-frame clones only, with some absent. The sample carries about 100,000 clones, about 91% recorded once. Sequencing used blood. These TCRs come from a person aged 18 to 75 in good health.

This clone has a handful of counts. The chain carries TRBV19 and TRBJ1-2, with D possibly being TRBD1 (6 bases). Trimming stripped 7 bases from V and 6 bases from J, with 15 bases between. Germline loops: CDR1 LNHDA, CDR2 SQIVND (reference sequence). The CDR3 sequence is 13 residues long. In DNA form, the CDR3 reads TGTGCCAGTACCCTCCCAGGGGTGCATGGCTACACCTTC. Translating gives CASTLPGVHGYTF.

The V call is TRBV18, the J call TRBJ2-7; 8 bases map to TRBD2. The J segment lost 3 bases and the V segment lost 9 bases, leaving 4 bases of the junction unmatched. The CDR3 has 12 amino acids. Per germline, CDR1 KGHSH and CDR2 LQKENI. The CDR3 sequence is CASREGFYEQYF. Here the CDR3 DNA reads TGTGCCAGTCGGGAGGGATTCTACGAGCAGTACTTC. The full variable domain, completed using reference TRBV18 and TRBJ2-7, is NAGVMQNPRHLVRRRGQEARLRCSPMKGHSHVYWYRQLPEEGLKFMVYLQKENIIDESGMPKERFSAEFPKEGPSILRIQQVVRGDSAAYFCASREGFYEQYFGPGTRLTVT.

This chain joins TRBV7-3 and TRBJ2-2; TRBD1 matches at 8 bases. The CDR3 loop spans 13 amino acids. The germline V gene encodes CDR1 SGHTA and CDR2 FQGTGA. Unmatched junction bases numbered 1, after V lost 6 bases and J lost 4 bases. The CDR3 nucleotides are TGTGCCAGCAGACAGGGGGGCACCGGGGAGCTGTTTTTT. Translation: CASRQGGTGELFF.

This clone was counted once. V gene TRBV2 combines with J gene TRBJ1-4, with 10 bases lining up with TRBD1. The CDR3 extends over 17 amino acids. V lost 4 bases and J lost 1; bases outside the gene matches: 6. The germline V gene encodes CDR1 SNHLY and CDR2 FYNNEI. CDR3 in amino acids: CASSGRTGGLTNEKLFF. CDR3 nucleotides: TGTGCCAGCAGTGGCCGGACAGGGGGATTAACTAATGAAAAACTGTTTTTT. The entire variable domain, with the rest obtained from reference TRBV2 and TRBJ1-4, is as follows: EPEVTQTPSHQVTQMGQEVILRCVPISNHLYFYWYRQILGQKVEFLVSFYNNEISEKSEIFDDQFSVERPDGSNFTLKIRSTKLEDSAMYFCASSGRTGGLTNEKLFFGSGTQLSVL.

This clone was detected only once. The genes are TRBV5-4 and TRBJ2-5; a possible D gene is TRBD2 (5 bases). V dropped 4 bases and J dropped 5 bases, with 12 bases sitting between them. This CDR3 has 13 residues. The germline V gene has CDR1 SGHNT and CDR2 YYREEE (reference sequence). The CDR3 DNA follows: TGTGCCAGCAGCCCTGGACTCGGGGAGACCCAGTACTTC. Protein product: CASSPGLGETQYF.

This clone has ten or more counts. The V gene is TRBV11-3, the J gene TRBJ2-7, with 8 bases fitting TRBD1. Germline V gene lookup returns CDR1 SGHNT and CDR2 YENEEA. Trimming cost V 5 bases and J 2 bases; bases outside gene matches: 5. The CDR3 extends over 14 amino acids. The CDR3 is CASSQGQGAYEQYF. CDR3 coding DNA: TGTGCCAGCAGCCAAGGACAGGGAGCCTACGAGCAGTACTTC.

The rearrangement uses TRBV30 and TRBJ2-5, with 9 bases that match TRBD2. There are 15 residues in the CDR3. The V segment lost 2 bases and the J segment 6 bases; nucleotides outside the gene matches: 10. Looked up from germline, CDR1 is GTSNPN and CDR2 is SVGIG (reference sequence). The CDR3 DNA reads TGTGCCTGGAGTCGCGACAGGGCGGGGGGGAAGACCCAGTACTTC. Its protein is CAWSRDRAGGKTQYF.

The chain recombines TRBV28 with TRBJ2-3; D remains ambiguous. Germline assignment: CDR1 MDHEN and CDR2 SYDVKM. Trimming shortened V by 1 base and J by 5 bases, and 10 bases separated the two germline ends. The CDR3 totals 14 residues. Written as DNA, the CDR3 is TGTGCCAGCAGTTTATCCCTGAATGTAGATACGCAGTATTTT. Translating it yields CASSLSLNVDTQYF.

DNA of the CDR3: TGTGCCAGCAGCCAAGAACAACTAGCGGGGGGAACAGATACGCAGTATTTT. As protein: CASSQEQLAGGTDTQYF. This sequence joins TRBV4-2 and TRBJ2-3; TRBD2 agrees at 12 bases. Germline V CDR1 and CDR2: LGHNA, YNFKEQ. V lost 0 bases and J lost 3; bases outside the gene matches: 4. CDR3 length: 17 residues.

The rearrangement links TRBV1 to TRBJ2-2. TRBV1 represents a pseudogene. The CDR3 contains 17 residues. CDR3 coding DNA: TGCACCAGCAGCCAATTGGTATGGGGGGCGGACACCGGGGAGCTGTTTTTT. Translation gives CTSSQLVWGADTGELFF.

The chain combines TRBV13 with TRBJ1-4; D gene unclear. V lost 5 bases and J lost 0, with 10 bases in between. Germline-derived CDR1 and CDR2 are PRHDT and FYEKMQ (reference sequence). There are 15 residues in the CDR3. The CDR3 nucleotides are TGTGCCAGCAGCCGAGCGATGGCAACTAATGAAAAACTGTTTTTT. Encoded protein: CASSRAMATNEKLFF.

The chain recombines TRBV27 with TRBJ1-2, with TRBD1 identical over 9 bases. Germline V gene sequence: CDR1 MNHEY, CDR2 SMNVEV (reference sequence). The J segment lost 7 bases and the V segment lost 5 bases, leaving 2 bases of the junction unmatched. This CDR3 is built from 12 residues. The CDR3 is CASSDRGIGYTF. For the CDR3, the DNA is TGTGCCAGCAGTGACAGGGGGATTGGCTACACCTTC.

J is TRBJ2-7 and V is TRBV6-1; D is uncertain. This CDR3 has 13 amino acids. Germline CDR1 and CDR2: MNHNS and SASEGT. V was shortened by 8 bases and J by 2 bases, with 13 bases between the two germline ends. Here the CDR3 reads CASSHLGTYEQYF. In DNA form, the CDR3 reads TGTGCCAGCTCACACTTAGGGACCTACGAGCAGTACTTC.

The CDR3 DNA follows: TGTGCCAGCAGCTTGGTAAGGGCAGAGGCAGATACGCAGTATTTT. Translating gives CASSLVRAEADTQYF. V gene TRBV5-6 combines with J gene TRBJ2-3; the D is unclear. CDR1 SGHDT and CDR2 YYEEEE come from the germline V gene. V was pared by 0 bases and J by 4 bases, with 12 bases between. CDR3 length equals 15 residues.

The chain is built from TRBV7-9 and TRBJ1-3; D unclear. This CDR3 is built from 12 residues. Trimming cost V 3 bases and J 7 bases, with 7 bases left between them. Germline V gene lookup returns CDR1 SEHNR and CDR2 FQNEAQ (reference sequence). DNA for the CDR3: TGTGCCAGCAGCTTCGGGCGGAACACCATATATTTT. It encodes CASSFGRNTIYF. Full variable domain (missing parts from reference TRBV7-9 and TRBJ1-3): DTGVSQNPRHKITKRGQNVTFRCDPISEHNRLYWYRQTLGQGPEFLTYFQNEAQLEKSRLLSDRFSAERPKGSFSTLEIQRTEQGDSAMYLCASSFGRNTIYFGEGSWLTVV.

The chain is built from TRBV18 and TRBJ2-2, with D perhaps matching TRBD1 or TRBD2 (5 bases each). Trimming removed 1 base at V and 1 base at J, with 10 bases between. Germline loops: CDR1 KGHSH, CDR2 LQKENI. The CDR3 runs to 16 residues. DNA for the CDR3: TGTGCCAGCTCACCACGGACGGGGCAGAACACCGGGGAGCTGTTTTTT. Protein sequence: CASSPRTGQNTGELFF.

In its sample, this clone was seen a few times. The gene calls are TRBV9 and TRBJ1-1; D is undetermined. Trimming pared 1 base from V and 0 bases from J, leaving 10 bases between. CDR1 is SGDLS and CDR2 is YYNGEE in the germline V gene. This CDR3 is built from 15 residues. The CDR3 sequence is CASSVYSTVNTEAFF. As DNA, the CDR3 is TGTGCCAGCAGCGTATATTCGACGGTGAACACTGAAGCTTTCTTT.

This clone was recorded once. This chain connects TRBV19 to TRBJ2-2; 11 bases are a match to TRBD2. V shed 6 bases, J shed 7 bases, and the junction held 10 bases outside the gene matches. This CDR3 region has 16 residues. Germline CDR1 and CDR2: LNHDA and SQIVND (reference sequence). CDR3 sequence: CASSPVAGGPSGELFF. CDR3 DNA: TGTGCCAGTAGCCCAGTAGCGGGGGGGCCCAGCGGGGAGCTGTTTTTT.

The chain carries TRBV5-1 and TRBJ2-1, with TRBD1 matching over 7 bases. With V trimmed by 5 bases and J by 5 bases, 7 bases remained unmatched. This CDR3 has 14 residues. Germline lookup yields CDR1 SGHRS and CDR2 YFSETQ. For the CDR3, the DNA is TGCGCCAGCAGTCCCGGGACAGAACACAATGAGCAGTTCTTC. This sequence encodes CASSPGTEHNEQFF.

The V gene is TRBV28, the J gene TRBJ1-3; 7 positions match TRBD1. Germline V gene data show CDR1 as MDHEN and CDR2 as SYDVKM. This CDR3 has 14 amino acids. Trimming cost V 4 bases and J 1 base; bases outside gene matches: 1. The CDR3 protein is CASSSTGSGNTIYF. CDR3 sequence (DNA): TGTGCCAGCAGTTCGACAGGGTCTGGAAACACCATATATTTT.

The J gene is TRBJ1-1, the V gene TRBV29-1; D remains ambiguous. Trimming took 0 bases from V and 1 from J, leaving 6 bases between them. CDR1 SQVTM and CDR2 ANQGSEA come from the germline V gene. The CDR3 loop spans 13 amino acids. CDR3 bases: TGCAGCGTTGAAGACAGGAAGAACACTGAAGCTTTCTTT. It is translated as CSVEDRKNTEAFF. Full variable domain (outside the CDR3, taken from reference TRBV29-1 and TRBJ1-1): SAVISQKPSRDICQRGTSLTIQCQVDSQVTMMFWYRQQPGQSLTLIATANQGSEATYESGFVIDKFPISRPNLTFSTLTVSNMSPEDSSIYLCSVEDRKNTEAFFGQGTRLTVV.

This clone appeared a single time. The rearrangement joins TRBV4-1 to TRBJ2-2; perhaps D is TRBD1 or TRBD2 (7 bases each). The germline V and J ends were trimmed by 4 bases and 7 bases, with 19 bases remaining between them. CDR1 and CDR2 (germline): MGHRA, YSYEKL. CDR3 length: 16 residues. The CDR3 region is CASSLLLGRGRGELFF. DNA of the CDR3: TGCGCCAGCAGCCTCCTACTAGGGAGGGGGCGCGGGGAGCTGTTTTTT.

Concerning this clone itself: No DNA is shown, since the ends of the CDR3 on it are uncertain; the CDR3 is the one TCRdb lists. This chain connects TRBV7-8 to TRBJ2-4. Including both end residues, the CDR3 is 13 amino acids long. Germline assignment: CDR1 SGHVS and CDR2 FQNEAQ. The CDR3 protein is CASSFRGRDIQYF.

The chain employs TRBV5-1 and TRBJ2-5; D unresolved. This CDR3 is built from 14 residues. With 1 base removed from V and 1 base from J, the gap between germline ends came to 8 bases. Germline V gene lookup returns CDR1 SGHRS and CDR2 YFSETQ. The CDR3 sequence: CASSLLSSQETQYF. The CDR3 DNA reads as TGCGCCAGCAGCTTGTTGTCATCCCAAGAGACCCAGTACTTC.

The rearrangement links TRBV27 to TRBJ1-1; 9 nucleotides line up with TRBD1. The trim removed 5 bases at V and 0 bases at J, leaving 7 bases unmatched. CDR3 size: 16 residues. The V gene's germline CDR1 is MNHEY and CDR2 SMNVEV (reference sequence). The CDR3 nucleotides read TGTGCCAGCAGTACACAGGGGGCTCAAATGAACACTGAAGCTTTCTTT. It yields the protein CASSTQGAQMNTEAFF.

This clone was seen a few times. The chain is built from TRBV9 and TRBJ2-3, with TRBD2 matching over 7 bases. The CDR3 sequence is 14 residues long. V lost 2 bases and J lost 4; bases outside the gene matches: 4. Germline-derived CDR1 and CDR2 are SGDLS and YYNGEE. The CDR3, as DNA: TGTGCCAGCAGCGTTAGACTAGCATCAGATACGCAGTATTTT. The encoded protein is CASSVRLASDTQYF.

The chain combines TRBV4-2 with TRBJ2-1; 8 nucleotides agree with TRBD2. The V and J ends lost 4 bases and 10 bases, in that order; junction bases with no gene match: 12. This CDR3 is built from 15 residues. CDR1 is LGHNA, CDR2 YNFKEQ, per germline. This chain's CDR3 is CASSRATGTSSEQFF. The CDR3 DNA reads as TGTGCCAGCAGCCGGGCGACCGGGACTAGTAGCGAGCAGTTCTTC.

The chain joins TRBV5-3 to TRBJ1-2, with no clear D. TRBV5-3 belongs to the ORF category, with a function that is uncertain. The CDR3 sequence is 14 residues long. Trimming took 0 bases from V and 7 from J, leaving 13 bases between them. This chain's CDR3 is CARSLERANGGYTF. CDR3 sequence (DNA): TGTGCCAGAAGCTTGGAAAGGGCGAATGGTGGCTACACCTTC.

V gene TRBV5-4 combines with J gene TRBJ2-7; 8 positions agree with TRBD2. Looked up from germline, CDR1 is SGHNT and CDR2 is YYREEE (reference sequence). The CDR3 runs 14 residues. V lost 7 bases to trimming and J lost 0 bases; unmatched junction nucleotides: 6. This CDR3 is CASAPGGDSYEQYF. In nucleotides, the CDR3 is TGTGCCAGCGCCCCGGGGGGGGACTCCTACGAGCAGTACTTC.

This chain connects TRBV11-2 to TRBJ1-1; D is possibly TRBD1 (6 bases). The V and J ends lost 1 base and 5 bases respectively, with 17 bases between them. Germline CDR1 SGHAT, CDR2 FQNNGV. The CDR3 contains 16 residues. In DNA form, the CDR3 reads TGTGCCAGCAGCTTAGGCCCAACGGGACATCAAACTGAAGCTTTCTTT. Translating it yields CASSLGPTGHQTEAFF.